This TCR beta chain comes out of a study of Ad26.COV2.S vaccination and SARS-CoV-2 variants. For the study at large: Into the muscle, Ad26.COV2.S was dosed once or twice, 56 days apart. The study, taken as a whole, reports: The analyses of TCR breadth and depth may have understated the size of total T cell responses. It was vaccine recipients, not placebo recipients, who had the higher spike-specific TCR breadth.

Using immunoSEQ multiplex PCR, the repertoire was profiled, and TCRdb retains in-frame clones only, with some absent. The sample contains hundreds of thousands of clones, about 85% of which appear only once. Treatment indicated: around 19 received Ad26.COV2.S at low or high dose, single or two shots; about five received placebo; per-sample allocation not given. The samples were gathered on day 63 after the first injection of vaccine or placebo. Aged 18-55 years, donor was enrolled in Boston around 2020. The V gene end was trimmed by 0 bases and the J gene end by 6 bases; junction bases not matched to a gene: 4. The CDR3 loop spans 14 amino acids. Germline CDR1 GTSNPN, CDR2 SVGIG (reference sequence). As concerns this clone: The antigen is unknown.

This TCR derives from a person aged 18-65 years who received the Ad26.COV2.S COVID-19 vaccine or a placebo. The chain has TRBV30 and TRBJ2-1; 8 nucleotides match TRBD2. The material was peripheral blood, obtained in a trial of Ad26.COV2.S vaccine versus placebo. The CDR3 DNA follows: TGTGCCTGGAGTGTCGGTAGCGGGGCCAATGAGCAGTTCTTC. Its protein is CAWSVGSGANEQFF.